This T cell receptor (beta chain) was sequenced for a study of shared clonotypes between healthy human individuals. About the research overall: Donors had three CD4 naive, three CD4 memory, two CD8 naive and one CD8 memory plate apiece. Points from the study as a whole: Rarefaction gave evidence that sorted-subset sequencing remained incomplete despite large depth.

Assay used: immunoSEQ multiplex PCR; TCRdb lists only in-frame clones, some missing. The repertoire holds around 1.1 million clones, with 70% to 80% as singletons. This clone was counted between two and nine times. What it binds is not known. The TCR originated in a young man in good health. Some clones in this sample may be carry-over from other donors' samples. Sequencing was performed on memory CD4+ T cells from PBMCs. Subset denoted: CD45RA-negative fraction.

CDR3 in DNA: TGTGCCAGCACCCTGACAGCCTATAGCAATCAGCCCCAGCATTTT. Translated: CASTLTAYSNQPQHF. The V call is TRBV5-8, the J call TRBJ1-5; D is perhaps TRBD1 (5 bases). Germline lookup yields CDR1 SGHTS and CDR2 YDEGEE. The CDR3 contains 15 residues. V was cut by 6 bases and J by 0 bases, with 13 bases left in between.